A single sample gave rise to the 21 T cell receptor beta chains below, sequenced in a study of blood T cells in healthy people across ages. For the second PCR, which ran for about 6 to 11 cycles, a sample-barcoded 5' primer and a J-beta primer mix were used. TCRdb independently ran MiXCR on the 5' RACE reads; one entry per CDR3 protein. The sample records hundreds of thousands of distinct CDR3 sequences, roughly 24% being singletons. These same records also appear under a second study, on T cells of mothers and their children.

The sequencing input was blood. These receptors were collected from a boy aged 5 to 17 in good health.

The chain recombines TRBV3-1 with TRBJ1-1; unclear D gene. The length of the CDR3 is 13 residues. Germline V gene sequence: CDR1 LGHDT, CDR2 YNNKEL (reference sequence). Trimming took 0 bases from V and 7 from J, leaving 9 bases between them. The CDR3 reads CASSQDLIGEAFF. The CDR3 nucleotides are TGTGCCAGCAGCCAAGATTTAATAGGTGAAGCTTTCTTT.

The sample holds one count of this clonotype. The chain recombines TRBV6-2 or TRBV6-3 with TRBJ1-2; D perhaps matches TRBD1 (6 bases). This CDR3 is built from 12 residues. From germline, CDR1 is MNHEY and CDR2 SVGEGT. Trimming took off 5 bases at V and 6 bases at J, with 10 bases between the two ends. This CDR3 reads CASSQGQDGYTF. CDR3 DNA sequence: TGTGCCAGCAGTCAGGGGCAGGATGGCTACACCTTC.

The chain employs TRBV6-1 and TRBJ2-7; D not resolved. This CDR3 comprises 14 residues. The V gene's germline CDR1 is MNHNS and CDR2 SASEGT. Trimming shortened V by 6 bases and J by 0 bases, and 12 bases separated the two germline ends. The CDR3 loop reads CASRDFLSSYEQYF. CDR3 sequence (DNA): TGTGCCAGCAGGGATTTTTTGAGCTCCTACGAGCAGTACTTC.

With regard to this clonotype: This clone may be a read error of a much larger clone one base away. This sequence joins TRBV5-1 and TRBJ2-2; D call uncertain. In germline, CDR1 is SGHRS, CDR2 YFSETQ. V was shortened by 2 bases and J by 7 bases, with 9 bases between the two germline ends. The CDR3 covers 13 residues. The CDR3 DNA sequence: TGCGCCAGCAGCTTTAGTGATGACGGGGAGCTGTTTTTT. Protein sequence: CASSFSDDGELFF.

This clonotype was observed once. This chain joins TRBV29-1 and TRBJ2-3; 10 bases match TRBD2. This CDR3 region has 15 residues. V shed 2 bases, J shed 4 bases, and the junction held 6 bases outside the gene matches. Germline-derived CDR1 and CDR2 are SQVTM and ANQGSEA. Written as DNA, the CDR3 is TGCAGCGTTGAAACTAGCGGGATTGGCGCAGATACGCAGTATTTT. It is translated as CSVETSGIGADTQYF.

The rearrangement joins TRBV29-1 to TRBJ1-1, with D uncertain. Germline assignment: CDR1 SQVTM and CDR2 ANQGSEA. With 6 bases removed from V and 7 bases from J, the gap between germline ends came to 9 bases. The CDR3 totals 10 residues. The CDR3 region is CSVVMFEAFF. CDR3 sequence (DNA): TGCAGCGTCGTAATGTTTGAAGCTTTCTTT.

The CDR3 sequence is CASSSGPGGQFF. The CDR3 nucleotides are TGTGCCAGCAGTTCCGGACCGGGGGGGCAGTTCTTC. The chain couples TRBV28 to TRBJ2-5; TRBD2 matches at 7 bases. Gene TRBJ2-1 matches the end of the DNA better, so the J call may be wrong. The CDR3 consists of 12 residues. Germline values: CDR1 MDHEN, CDR2 SYDVKM.

This rearrangement joins TRBV20-1 to TRBJ2-5; 8 positions match TRBD1. Gene TRBJ2-7 matches the end of the DNA better, so the J call may be wrong. CDR1 DFQATT and CDR2 SNEGSKA come from the germline V gene (reference sequence). This CDR3 spans 14 amino acids. CDR3 region: CSARGRTGKNEQYF. The CDR3 DNA reads as TGCAGTGCTAGGGGGCGGACAGGGAAGAACGAGCAGTACTTC.

V and J are TRBV7-8 and TRBJ2-7; 11 bases are a match to TRBD2. This CDR3 has 17 residues. CDR1 is SGHVS and CDR2 is FQNEAQ in the germline V gene. The V gene end was trimmed by 1 base and the J gene end by 5 bases; junction bases not matched to a gene: 10. The CDR3: CASSLDLRLAGLNEQYF. CDR3 coding DNA: TGTGCCAGCAGCTTAGATCTTAGACTAGCGGGACTGAACGAGCAGTACTTC.

V is TRBV10-3 and J is TRBJ1-4, with TRBD1 matching 7 bases. CDR1 and CDR2 (germline): ENHRY, SYGVKD. CDR3 length: 14 residues. V lost 6 bases and J lost 5; bases outside the gene matches: 6. CDR3 region: CAISKTGLNEKLFF. CDR3 in DNA: TGTGCCATCAGCAAGACAGGGTTAAATGAAAAACTGTTTTTT.

This clonotype was seen more than once but under ten times. The V gene is TRBV20-1, the J gene TRBJ1-1, with no clear D. V lost 1 base to trimming and J lost 0 bases, with 9 bases between them. The CDR3 is made up of 14 amino acids. CDR1 is DFQATT and CDR2 is SNEGSKA in the germline V gene (reference sequence). The CDR3 region is CSARGGLMNTEAFF. CDR3 sequence (DNA): TGCAGTGCTAGAGGAGGACTCATGAACACTGAAGCTTTCTTT.

This chain connects TRBV10-3 to TRBJ2-7; 7 bases are shared with TRBD2. This CDR3 has 14 residues. The V gene end was trimmed by 2 bases and the J gene end by 4 bases; junction bases not matched to a gene: 5. Looked up from germline, CDR1 is ENHRY and CDR2 is SYGVKD. The CDR3 DNA sequence: TGTGCCATCAGTGAGCCAAGCGGGACGTACGAGCAGTACTTC. Translating it yields CAISEPSGTYEQYF.

This clonotype was counted between two and nine times. This chain uses TRBV18 with TRBJ2-5, with D possibly matching TRBD1 (5 bases). The end of the DNA fits TRBJ2-7 better, so the J call may be wrong. Germline CDR1 reads KGHSH; CDR2 reads LQKENI. The CDR3 totals 15 residues. The CDR3 spells CASSPPDPGKNEQYF. The CDR3 DNA sequence: TGTGCCAGCTCACCACCCGATCCAGGGAAGAACGAGCAGTACTTC.

This rearrangement joins TRBV6-1 to TRBJ1-5, with a possible D match to TRBD1 (5 bases). Per germline, CDR1 MNHNS and CDR2 SASEGT. Trimming stripped 5 bases from V and 0 bases from J, with 20 bases between. CDR3 length: 18 residues. CDR3 in DNA: TGTGCCAGCAGTCCGGGACGCTCCCCGTTTTATAGCAATCAGCCCCAGCATTTT. Its protein product is CASSPGRSPFYSNQPQHF.

In the case of this clonotype: The germline gene is not matched at one end of the junction; a read error may be the cause. This chain links TRBV18 with TRBJ2-7, with 8 bases aligning to TRBD1. This CDR3 is 15 amino acids long. Germline V lookup: CDR1 KGHSH, CDR2 LQKENI. The CDR3 DNA reads as TGTGCCTGCTCCCCTGGACAGGGCGCTATCCACGAGCAGTACTTC. Its protein product is CACSPGQGAIHEQYF.

A few counts support this clonotype. Here the CDR3 reads CASSYSQGPGSYGYTF. The CDR3, as DNA: TGTGCCAGCAGTTACTCGCAAGGGCCAGGGAGCTATGGCTACACCTTC. The V and J genes are TRBV6-6 and TRBJ1-2; D is possibly TRBD1 (5 bases). V lost 0 bases and J lost 4, with 15 bases in between. The CDR3 is 16 amino acids. Germline-derived CDR1 and CDR2 are MNHNY and SVGAGI (reference sequence).

The sample holds a few counts of this clonotype. CDR3 DNA sequence: TGCAGCGTTGGGTCTAGCGGGAATACAGATACGCAGTATTTT. Translated, it gives CSVGSSGNTDTQYF. The chain combines TRBV29-1 with TRBJ2-3; 9 bases agree with TRBD2. V was clipped by 4 bases and J by 3 bases; unmatched bases: 5. Looked up from germline, CDR1 is SQVTM and CDR2 is ANQGSEA. The CDR3 has 14 residues.

Note on this clonotype: Germline is not matched at one junction end, which may reflect a read error. The chain uses TRBV12-3 or TRBV12-4 and TRBJ1-1; a weak D match, TRBD1 (6 bases). CDR3 length: 11 amino acids. CDR3 nucleotide sequence: TGTGCCAGCACCCGACAGGAGGAAGCTCTCTTT. Protein: CASTRQEEALF.

The CDR3, as DNA: TGTGCCAGCAGTTCCGGCCGACAGGGGTACTACGAGCAGTACTTC. Its translation is CASSSGRQGYYEQYF. The chain combines TRBV12-3 or TRBV12-4 with TRBJ2-5; 8 nucleotides agree with TRBD1. The last part of the DNA fits TRBJ2-7 better; the J call may be wrong. The CDR3 is 15 amino acids.

V and J are TRBV10-3 and TRBJ2-4, with D possibly being TRBD2 (6 bases). This CDR3 has 13 amino acids. Germline V gene sequence: CDR1 ENHRY, CDR2 SYGVKD. V was shortened by 4 bases and J by 10 bases, with 14 bases between the two germline ends. The CDR3 region has the DNA TGTGCCATCAGTGCCCCGGGACTCCAGATTCAGTACTTC. Its protein is CAISAPGLQIQYF.

As for this clonotype: A read error may produce the germline difference seen at one junction end. The rearrangement uses TRBV24-1 and TRBJ2-3, with D unclear. Germline V gene data show CDR1 as KGHDR and CDR2 as SFDVKD. This CDR3 region has 14 residues. In nucleotides, the CDR3 is TGTGCCACCAGTGATTTGGCCGGCACAGATACACAGTATTTT. Protein sequence: CATSDLAGTDTQYF.